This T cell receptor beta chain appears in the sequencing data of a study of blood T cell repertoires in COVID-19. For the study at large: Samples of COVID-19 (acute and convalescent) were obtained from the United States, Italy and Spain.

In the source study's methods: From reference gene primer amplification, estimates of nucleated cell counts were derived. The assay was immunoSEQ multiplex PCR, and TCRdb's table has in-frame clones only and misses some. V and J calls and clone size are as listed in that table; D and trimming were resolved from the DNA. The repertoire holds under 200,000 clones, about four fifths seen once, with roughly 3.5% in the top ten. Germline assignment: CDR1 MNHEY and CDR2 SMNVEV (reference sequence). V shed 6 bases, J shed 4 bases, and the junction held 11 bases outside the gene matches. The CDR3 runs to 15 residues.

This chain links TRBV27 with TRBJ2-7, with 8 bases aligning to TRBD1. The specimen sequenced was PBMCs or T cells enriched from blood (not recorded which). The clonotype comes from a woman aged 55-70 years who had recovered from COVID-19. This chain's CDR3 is CASRSRQGRRYEQYF. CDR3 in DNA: TGTGCCAGCAGATCCCGACAGGGGAGGAGGTACGAGCAGTACTTC.